This T cell receptor beta chain was retrieved from a study of PD-L1 blockade in urothelial cancer. Profiling relied on immunoSEQ multiplex PCR, and the TCRdb table lists in-frame clones only, not all of them. Of about 110,000 clones listed, about 85% are singletons. The trim removed 5 bases at V and 4 bases at J, leaving 5 bases unmatched. The CDR3 runs to 15 residues. CDR1 is MDHEN and CDR2 is SYDVKM in the germline V gene. The source was PBMCs, collected around atezolizumab (anti-PD-L1) treatment. This clonotype was obtained from a man in his forties or fifties with urothelial cancer. This chain connects TRBV28 to TRBJ1-4, with 9 bases that match TRBD1. CDR3 DNA: TGTGCCAGCAGTAGACCGGGACAGGGTAATGAAAAACTGTTTTTT. The encoded protein is CASSRPGQGNEKLFF. The variable domain in full, with the rest retrieved from reference TRBV28 and TRBJ1-4, is DVKVTQSSRYLVKRTGEKVFLECVQDMDHENMFWYRQDPGLGLRLIYFSYDVKMKEKGDIPEGYSVSREKKERFSLILESASTNQTSMYLCASSRPGQGNEKLFFGSGTQLSVL.